Shown below are 31 T cell receptor beta chains from a single sample sequenced in a study of control samples from healthy donors and cancer patients. Using immunoSEQ multiplex PCR, the repertoire was profiled, and TCRdb retains in-frame clones only, with some absent. The data show 100,000 to 150,000 clones, roughly 87% seen once. Specimen: blood. The receptors shown here come from a man aged 35 to 55 in good health.

The chain is built from TRBV7-9 and TRBJ2-2, with D perhaps TRBD1 (5 bases). The CDR3 covers 16 residues. V was cut by 5 bases and J by 1 base, with 14 bases left in between. Germline V gives CDR1 SEHNR, CDR2 FQNEAQ (reference sequence). CDR3 region: CASSPTGAGNTGELFF. The CDR3 DNA reads as TGTGCCAGCAGCCCAACAGGAGCCGGGAACACCGGGGAGCTGTTTTTT. Full variable domain (missing parts from reference TRBV7-9 and TRBJ2-2): DTGVSQNPRHKITKRGQNVTFRCDPISEHNRLYWYRQTLGQGPEFLTYFQNEAQLEKSRLLSDRFSAERPKGSFSTLEIQRTEQGDSAMYLCASSPTGAGNTGELFFGEGSRLTVL.

The chain recombines TRBV4-3 with TRBJ2-7; D is perhaps TRBD1 (5 bases). With 6 bases removed from V and 5 bases from J, the gap between germline ends came to 20 bases. Germline CDR1 and CDR2: LGHNA and YSLEER. CDR3 length: 15 amino acids. CDR3 bases: TGCGCCAGCAGTCCAATCCAGGGATCTTGGGACGAGCAGTACTTC. The encoded protein is CASSPIQGSWDEQYF.

The chain recombines TRBV6-2 or TRBV6-3 with TRBJ2-1, with a possible D match to TRBD2 (6 bases). Looked up from germline, CDR1 is MNHEY and CDR2 is SVGEGT. V gave up 3 bases and J gave up 5 bases, with 17 bases separating them. This CDR3 is 16 amino acids long. The CDR3 coding sequence is TGTGCCAGCAGTTATGCGGGGTACTTTGAAAACAATGAGCAGTTCTTC. Its protein product is CASSYAGYFENNEQFF.

The chain couples TRBV6-2 or TRBV6-3 to TRBJ1-1; D might be TRBD1 (5 bases). CDR1 MNHEY and CDR2 SVGEGT come from the germline V gene. There are 15 residues in the CDR3. With 0 bases removed from V and 5 bases from J, the gap between germline ends came to 13 bases. The DNA for the CDR3 is TGTGCCAGCAGTTACTCGGCAGGGAGGAGTACTGAAGCTTTCTTT. It translates to CASSYSAGRSTEAFF.

The chain combines TRBV5-1 with TRBJ2-7; TRBD1 aligns across 8 bases. The CDR3 is 14 amino acids. The V segment lost 4 bases and the J segment 2 bases; nucleotides outside the gene matches: 5. Germline CDR1 and CDR2: SGHRS and YFSETQ. The CDR3 coding sequence is TGCGCCAGCAGCCGCGGACAGGGAACCTACGAGCAGTACTTC. It translates to CASSRGQGTYEQYF.

This CDR3 is CASSRGQGYTEAFF. The CDR3 nucleotides are TGTGCCAGCTCACGAGGACAGGGTTATACTGAAGCTTTCTTT. V usage is TRBV18 and J usage is TRBJ1-1, with 8 positions matching TRBD1. The CDR3 has 14 residues. The germline CDR1 and CDR2 sequences are KGHSH and LQKENI. With 4 bases clipped from V and 5 bases from J, the junction kept 6 bases outside the gene matches.

V gene TRBV12-3 or TRBV12-4 combines with J gene TRBJ1-3; D gene unclear. This CDR3 has 12 residues. With 6 bases removed from V and 4 bases from J, the gap between germline ends came to 7 bases. CDR3 nucleotides: TGTGCCAGCAGACCGGGCGGAAACACCATATATTTT. Amino acids: CASRPGGNTIYF.

V and J are TRBV5-1 and TRBJ1-2; D not resolved. The CDR3 runs to 12 residues. Trimming took 6 bases from V and 14 from J, leaving 20 bases between them. The germline CDR1 and CDR2 sequences are SGHRS and YFSETQ. This CDR3 reads CASTTGISRWTF. CDR3 DNA: TGCGCCAGCACCACGGGGATCTCGAGGTGGACCTTC.

The V and J genes are TRBV4-3 and TRBJ2-7; no definite D call. The V end was cut by 0 bases, the J end by 0 bases, with 12 bases between. The length of the CDR3 is 16 residues. Looked up from germline, CDR1 is LGHNA and CDR2 is YSLEER. The CDR3 protein is CASSQDWTASSYEQYF. The CDR3 nucleotides read TGCGCCAGCAGCCAAGATTGGACGGCGAGCTCCTACGAGCAGTACTTC.

The rearrangement uses TRBV25-1 and TRBJ1-4; 12 nucleotides match TRBD1. The length of the CDR3 is 17 residues. Per the germline V gene, CDR1 is MGHDK and CDR2 is SYGVNS. V lost 3 bases, J lost 8 bases, and 10 bases stayed unmatched. The CDR3 region has the DNA TGTGCCAGCAGTGAGGGACAGGGGGCAGGGATACAAGAAAAACTGTTTTTT. Residues: CASSEGQGAGIQEKLFF.

This CDR3 reads CASSQGTALMNTEAFF. The CDR3 DNA is TGCGCCAGCAGCCAGGGGACAGCACTCATGAACACTGAAGCTTTCTTT. This sequence joins TRBV4-1 and TRBJ1-1; 7 bases line up with TRBD1. The CDR3 covers 16 residues. After removal of 3 bases from V and 0 bases from J, the junction contained 7 bases not matched to a gene. The germline V gene has CDR1 MGHRA and CDR2 YSYEKL.

The chain carries TRBV6-5 and TRBJ2-3; D is possibly TRBD1 (5 bases). This CDR3 has 15 amino acids. V shed 2 bases and J shed 3 bases, with 12 bases lying between them. Per germline, CDR1 MNHEY and CDR2 SVGAGI. The CDR3 region has the DNA TGTGCCAGCAGTTACGGGGCAGGGTATACAGATACGCAGTATTTT. Translating it yields CASSYGAGYTDTQYF.

The chain recombines TRBV5-4 with TRBJ1-2; tentative D call: TRBD1 (6 bases). Trimming cost V 0 bases and J 4 bases, with 7 bases left between them. The V gene's germline CDR1 is SGHNT and CDR2 YYREEE (reference sequence). This CDR3 is 13 amino acids long. The CDR3 loop reads CASSLDRAYGYTF. CDR3 DNA sequence: TGTGCCAGCAGCTTGGACAGGGCCTATGGCTACACCTTC.

This CDR3 reads CSASRAAGTHYGYTF. CDR3 nucleotide sequence: TGCAGTGCTAGTAGGGCGGCAGGGACCCACTATGGCTACACCTTC. V gene TRBV20-1 combines with J gene TRBJ1-2; D possibly corresponds to TRBD1 (5 bases). The V end was cut by 3 bases, the J end by 3 bases, with 17 bases between. Germline V gene lookup returns CDR1 DFQATT and CDR2 SNEGSKA (reference sequence). The CDR3 sequence is 15 residues long.

CDR3 DNA: TGCGCCAGCAGCTTGCTGGGCTCCAAAAACATTCAGTACTTC. Protein product: CASSLLGSKNIQYF. V usage is TRBV5-1 and J usage is TRBJ2-4; D call uncertain. Per germline, CDR1 SGHRS and CDR2 YFSETQ. The CDR3 spans 14 residues. The V end lost 1 base, the J end lost 2 bases, and 7 bases lay between the germline ends.

The rearrangement joins TRBV21-1 to TRBJ1-1; the table gives TRBD1 as D, unverified against the DNA. TRBV21-1 is classified as a pseudogene. The CDR3 runs to 13 residues. The CDR3: CASVSQGNTEAFF. The CDR3 nucleotides read TGTGCCAGCGTGTCACAGGGGAACACTGAAGCTTTCTTT.

This CDR3 is CASSLRGWADTEAFF. The CDR3 DNA is TGCGCCAGCAGCTTGAGGGGGTGGGCGGACACTGAAGCTTTCTTT. The V call is TRBV5-1, the J call TRBJ1-1, with a tentative D call TRBD1 (6 bases). Germline CDR1 and CDR2: SGHRS and YFSETQ. V was pared by 1 base and J by 3 bases, with 13 bases between. This CDR3 spans 15 amino acids.

The chain has TRBV12-3 or TRBV12-4 and TRBJ2-7; D is uncertain. The V end was cut by 4 bases, the J end by 6 bases, with 7 bases between. The CDR3 runs 11 residues. The CDR3 DNA follows: TGTGCCAGCAGTTATCTCGCCGAGCAGTACTTC. The encoded protein is CASSYLAEQYF.

The rearrangement links TRBV7-9 to TRBJ2-7; tentatively, D is TRBD1 (6 bases). Germline V gene sequence: CDR1 SEHNR, CDR2 FQNEAQ (reference sequence). V shed 1 base and J shed 3 bases, with 10 bases lying between them. The CDR3 runs 14 residues. The CDR3: CASSLETGYYEQYF. CDR3 nucleotides: TGTGCCAGCAGCTTAGAAACAGGGTACTACGAGCAGTACTTC.

The chain has TRBV9 and TRBJ2-3; TRBD1 or TRBD2 may be the D gene (5 bases each). Germline V CDR1 and CDR2: SGDLS, YYNGEE. The CDR3 is 14 residues long. Trimming cost V 2 bases and J 1 base, with 8 bases left between them. The DNA for the CDR3 is TGTGCCAGCAGCGTCCGGGACCGCACAGATACGCAGTATTTT. Translation: CASSVRDRTDTQYF.

The CDR3 DNA sequence: TGTGCCACCAGTGACCAACAGGGAACTCAAGAGACCCAGTACTTC. It codes for CATSDQQGTQETQYF. This chain connects TRBV24-1 to TRBJ2-5; D is perhaps TRBD1 (6 bases). The CDR3 runs to 15 residues. Germline V gene sequence: CDR1 KGHDR, CDR2 SFDVKD. Between the trimmed V and J ends, which lost 4 bases and 2 bases, there was a span of 13 bases.

The chain employs TRBV25-1 and TRBJ1-2, with D tentatively TRBD1 (6 bases). CDR3 length equals 12 residues. Germline CDR1 MGHDK, CDR2 SYGVNS. V gave up 5 bases and J gave up 8 bases, with 12 bases separating them. The CDR3 is CASSYRVGGYTF. The CDR3 region has the DNA TGTGCCAGCAGTTACAGGGTTGGAGGCTACACCTTC.

The chain combines TRBV10-3 with TRBJ2-1; TRBD2 matches at 9 bases. Germline assignment: CDR1 ENHRY and CDR2 SYGVKD. The CDR3 consists of 16 residues. V trimming: 0 bases; J trimming: 3 bases; junction bases outside the gene matches: 3. CDR3 sequence: CAISESASGDYNEQFF. The CDR3 coding sequence is TGTGCCATCAGTGAGTCGGCTAGCGGGGACTACAATGAGCAGTTCTTC.

The rearrangement links TRBV27 to TRBJ1-4; 7 nucleotides align to TRBD1. The germline gives CDR1 MNHEY, CDR2 SMNVEV (reference sequence). The length of the CDR3 is 14 residues. V shed 5 bases and J 5 bases; nucleotides not matched to a gene: 5. The CDR3 nucleotides read TGTGCCAGCAGTAGACAGGGTTCCAATGAAAAACTGTTTTTT. This translates into CASSRQGSNEKLFF.

The chain carries TRBV30 and TRBJ2-3; weak D call: TRBD2 (7 bases). CDR3 length equals 15 residues. CDR1 and CDR2 from the germline V gene are GTSNPN and SVGIG (reference sequence). With 2 bases removed from V and 0 bases from J, the gap between germline ends came to 12 bases. The CDR3: CAWSRGGTSTDTQYF. The DNA for the CDR3 is TGTGCCTGGAGTAGGGGGGGGACTAGCACAGATACGCAGTATTTT.

The rearrangement uses TRBV2 and TRBJ2-2, with 8 bases identical to TRBD1. V lost 9 bases, J lost 7 bases, and 7 bases stayed unmatched. CDR3 length: 13 amino acids. From germline, CDR1 is SNHLY and CDR2 FYNNEI. CDR3 protein: CASRTGWDGELFF. CDR3 in DNA: TGTGCCAGTAGGACAGGGTGGGACGGGGAGCTGTTTTTT.

The genes are TRBV3-1 (or the pseudogene TRBV3-2) and TRBJ2-5; D is possibly TRBD1 (6 bases). Trimming shortened V by 4 bases and J by 1 base, and 13 bases separated the two germline ends. CDR1 is LGHDT, CDR2 YNNKEL, per germline (reference sequence). The CDR3 length is 15 residues. CDR3 DNA: TGTGCCAGCAGCCGACAGGTCACGACCCAAGAGACCCAGTACTTC. Amino acids: CASSRQVTTQETQYF.

The chain couples TRBV7-2 to TRBJ1-5; no firm D call. From germline, CDR1 is SGHTA and CDR2 FQGNSA. The CDR3 extends over 15 amino acids. V was pared by 2 bases and J by 9 bases, with 17 bases between. In nucleotides, the CDR3 is TGTGCCAGCAGCTTAAACGCCGCGGCGTTGGTGCCCCAGCATTTT. Translated: CASSLNAAALVPQHF.

The genes are TRBV25-1 and TRBJ1-1; maybe TRBD1 (6 bases). Looked up from germline, CDR1 is MGHDK and CDR2 is SYGVNS. V lost 4 bases, J lost 11 bases, and 11 bases lay in between. This CDR3 is 11 amino acids long. CDR3 nucleotide sequence: TGTGCCAGCAGTGCCTCAGGGGTTGCTTTCTTT. Translated, it gives CASSASGVAFF.

The chain recombines TRBV10-1 with TRBJ2-5; 11 bases agree with TRBD2. The CDR3 sequence is 15 residues long. Trimming at V came to 0 bases and at J to 5 bases, leaving 2 bases not matched to a gene. The germline gives CDR1 WNHNN, CDR2 SYGVQD (reference sequence). The DNA for the CDR3 is TGCGCCAGCAGTGAGTCGGCTAGCGGGGGGGAGACCCAGTACTTC. It codes for CASSESASGGETQYF.

This rearrangement joins TRBV6-4 to TRBJ2-3; no definite D call. The V gene's germline CDR1 is MRHNA and CDR2 SNTAGT. V was clipped by 0 bases and J by 3 bases, with 4 bases between them. CDR3 length equals 13 residues. The CDR3 is CASSDSMTDTQYF. CDR3 nucleotide sequence: TGTGCCAGCAGTGACTCTATGACAGATACGCAGTATTTT.